A selection of T cell receptor beta chains follows, all from one sample in a study of blood T cell repertoires in COVID-19. Libraries were prepared by immunoSEQ multiplex PCR; TCRdb keeps only in-frame clonotypes and omits some of them. This table holds around 200,000 clones, around four fifths found once. The sample was PBMCs or T cells enriched from blood (not recorded which). These receptors were taken from a man aged 40-50 years who had recovered from COVID-19. The CDR3 runs from the conserved cysteine through the conserved F or W. D genes are given only for firm matches. Expanded clones get a size class; other rows say once, few or many, or leave the size out.

d_call	v_call	j_call	clone_size	cdr3_nt	cdr3_aa
NA	TRBV6-5	TRBJ2-5	NA	TGTGCCAGCAGCTACGGACAGTGGGAGACCCAGTACTTC	CASSYGQWETQYF
TRBD1	TRBV5-6	TRBJ1-1	once	TGTGCCAGCAGTTCTCGCGGACAGGGGGCCGAGGCTTTCTTT	CASSSRGQGAEAFF
NA	TRBV24-1	TRBJ1-5	NA	TGTGCCACCAGCCAACAGGGAAATCAGCCCCAGCATTTT	CATSQQGNQPQHF
NA	TRBV28	TRBJ2-7	NA	TGTGCCAGCAGTTTGGGCCAAAGCTCCTACGAGCAGTACTTC	CASSLGQSSYEQYF
NA	TRBV9	TRBJ1-4	NA	TGTGCCAGCAGCGCCACCCGGGGGGGGGTTCCTTGGGAAAAACTGTTTTTT	CASSATRGGVPWEKLFF
NA	TRBV20-1	TRBJ1-2	many	TGCAGTGCTCAGGGAAACTATGGCTACACCTTC	CSAQGNYGYTF
NA	TRBV5-4	TRBJ1-2	NA	TGTGCCAGCAGCTTACGGACCCGCTGGGAGGGCTACACCTTC	CASSLRTRWEGYTF
TRBD2	TRBV7-9	TRBJ2-1	NA	TGTGCCAGCAGCCCTACTAGCGGGAGATACAATGAGCAGTTCTTC	CASSPTSGRYNEQFF
NA	TRBV21-1	TRBJ2-7	NA	TGTGCCAGCAGCAAGGTAGATGGGGGGACAGAGGCCTACGAGCAGTACTTC	CASSKVDGGTEAYEQYF
TRBD2	TRBV18	TRBJ2-5	NA	TGTGCCAGCTCATCCGGACTAGAAGAGACCCAGTACTTC	CASSSGLEETQYF
TRBD1	TRBV24-1	TRBJ1-3	few	TGTGCCACCAGTGGTTCCGGGACAGGGGGCGCAGGTTTTCCTGGAAACACCATATATTTT	CATSGSGTGGAGFPGNTIYF
NA	TRBV7-9	TRBJ1-6	few	TGTGCCAGCAGCTTAACAGATAATTCACCCCTCCACTTT	CASSLTDNSPLHF
TRBD1	TRBV2	TRBJ1-2	NA	TGTGCCAGCACCCTAGGGACAGGGGTCTATGGCTACACCTTC	CASTLGTGVYGYTF
NA	TRBV27	TRBJ1-1	few	TGTGCCAGCACTGCGCCTAACACTGAAGCTTTCTTT	CASTAPNTEAFF
NA	TRBV21-1	TRBJ2-1	NA	TGTGCCAGCGGGTCGTGGCAAGGGACTAGCGATAACAATGAGCAGTTCTTC	CASGSWQGTSDNNEQFF
TRBD1	TRBV18	TRBJ1-1	NA	TGTGCCAGCTCACCACCGTCACCGGGACAGGGGCCCATAGAAGCTTTCTTT	CASSPPSPGQGPIEAFF
NA	TRBV7-9	TRBJ1-5	NA	TGTGCCAGCAGCCCTAACGTGGGGGGTGGCAATCAGCCCCAGCATTTT	CASSPNVGGGNQPQHF
TRBD1	TRBV2	TRBJ2-2	NA	TGTGCCAGCAGTAAGACAGGGATGGACACCGGGGAGCTGTTTTTT	CASSKTGMDTGELFF
NA	TRBV9	TRBJ1-1	NA	TGTGCCAGCAGCGTAGCAGAGTCCACCGGGGCTTTCTTT	CASSVAESTGAFF
NA	TRBV6-5	TRBJ1-2	NA	TGTGCCGTCCAGGCAGGGGCTAACTATGGCTACACCTTC	CAVQAGANYGYTF
NA	TRBV9	TRBJ2-1	NA	TGTGCCAGCAGCGTAGACTACGGGTTGAGCAATGAGCAGTTCTTC	CASSVDYGLSNEQFF
TRBD1	TRBV18	TRBJ1-1	many	TGTGCCAGCTCACCACCGGCATCAGGGGGCACTGAAGCTTTCTTT	CASSPPASGGTEAFF
TRBD1	TRBV5-4	TRBJ1-1	NA	TGTGCCAGCAGCTTGGCAGGGGGAGACACTGAAGCTTTCTTT	CASSLAGGDTEAFF
NA	TRBV11-2	TRBJ2-5	few	TGTGCCAGCAGCTTAGATGGGGCCCAACAAGAGACCCAGTACTTC	CASSLDGAQQETQYF
NA	TRBV5-5	TRBJ2-7	NA	TGTGCCAGCAGCTATTACCAATTTCGGGGGGCGAGAGAGCAGTACTTC	CASSYYQFRGAREQYF
NA	TRBV14	TRBJ2-7	NA	TGTGCCAGCAGCCAAGGTATGAGCGGGTGGCGGCCCTACGAGCAGTACTTC	CASSQGMSGWRPYEQYF
TRBD1	TRBV20-1	TRBJ1-2	few	TGCAGTGCTAGTGAATCACAGGGGGCGCGGGGCTACACCTTC	CSASESQGARGYTF
TRBD2	TRBV19	TRBJ2-1	NA	TGTGCCAGTAGTATTACGTGGCGGGAGGCCTTCAATGAGCAGTTCTTC	CASSITWREAFNEQFF
NA	TRBV9	TRBJ1-3	many	TGTGCCAGCAGCGTAGGGACACAGACAGGAAACACCATATATTTT	CASSVGTQTGNTIYF
TRBD2	TRBV7-9	TRBJ2-1	NA	TGTGCCAGCAGCCCCCCGACGACTAGCGGGAGTAATGAGCAGTTCTTC	CASSPPTTSGSNEQFF
NA	TRBV18	TRBJ1-5	once	TGTGCCAGCTCACCACCCGGAGTGACAGGTAATCAGCCCCAGCATTTT	CASSPPGVTGNQPQHF
NA	TRBV27	TRBJ1-2	once	TGTGCCAGCAGGGAGGGGGGGACATACGCATTAGCTAACTATGGCTACACCTTC	CASREGGTYALANYGYTF
NA	TRBV6-5	TRBJ2-5	once	TGTGCCAGCTCCCGACAGGCTGTTGAGACCCAGTACTTC	CASSRQAVETQYF
TRBD1	TRBV30	TRBJ1-5	NA	TGTGCCTGGAGCGGGACAGGGAATCAGCCCCAGCATTTT	CAWSGTGNQPQHF
NA	TRBV2	TRBJ1-5	few	TGTGCCAGCAGTGAATTCGGGGGTAATCAGCCCCAGCATTTT	CASSEFGGNQPQHF
NA	TRBV11-2	TRBJ1-4	NA	TGTGCCAGCAGCTTAGATCGAGGTTGGACTAATGAAAAACTGTTTTTT	CASSLDRGWTNEKLFF
TRBD2	TRBV5-1	TRBJ2-7	NA	TGCGCCAGCAGCTTCAAGGGTGCGGCGGGAGCCGTCGAGCAGTACTTC	CASSFKGAAGAVEQYF
NA	TRBV7-3	TRBJ2-1	once	TGTGCCAGCAGCCTTAACCCGGGACTCTCTAGAGGCAATGAGCAGTTCTTC	CASSLNPGLSRGNEQFF
TRBD1	TRBV2	TRBJ1-2	NA	TGTGCCAGCAGGTGGACAGGGAGAGGCTACACCTTC	CASRWTGRGYTF
NA	TRBV27	TRBJ1-6	NA	TGTGCCAGCAGTTCGGGATGGAATTCACCCCTCCACTTT	CASSSGWNSPLHF
NA	TRBV13	TRBJ2-2	NA	TGTGCCAGCAGCCCCGAAGGTGGAGGGATGGCCGGGGAGCTGTTTTTT	CASSPEGGGMAGELFF
TRBD1	TRBV19	TRBJ1-4	NA	TGTGCCAGTAGTATATCACAGGGGGCAGTGAGTTTT	CASSISQGAVSF
NA	TRBV2	TRBJ1-5	NA	TGTGCCAGCAGCGCCGACAGCAAGGCAAATCAGCCCCAGCATTTT	CASSADSKANQPQHF
TRBD1	TRBV14	TRBJ1-2	NA	TGTGCCAGCAGCGAGGCGGGAATACAGGGGGTCGATGGCTACACCTTC	CASSEAGIQGVDGYTF
TRBD1	TRBV5-1	TRBJ1-3	NA	TGCGCCAGCAGAACGACAGGGAATGGAAACACCATATATTTT	CASRTTGNGNTIYF
NA	TRBV6-5	TRBJ1-2	NA	TGTGCCAGCAGTTACGTAGAGGGGACACTGTCTGGCTACACCTTC	CASSYVEGTLSGYTF
NA	TRBV10-1	TRBJ2-2	NA	TGCGCCAGCAGTGGAACGGTGAACACCGGGGAGCTGTTTTTT	CASSGTVNTGELFF
TRBD1	TRBV2	TRBJ2-7	NA	TGTGCCATACAGGGGGCCGTTAGCGGACCCCCAAGAAGAGAGCAGTACTTC	CAIQGAVSGPPRREQYF
NA	TRBV10-3	TRBJ1-2	NA	TGTGCCATCGGCACGGGTCAGGGGAGCTATGGCTACACCTTC	CAIGTGQGSYGYTF
NA	TRBV2	TRBJ1-2	NA	TGTGCCAGCAGTGAAGTGGGAACAGGCCACGCGAAACGCGGCTACACCTTC	CASSEVGTGHAKRGYTF
NA	TRBV5-1	TRBJ1-4	NA	TGCGCCAGCAGCCGTCGTTCTTTTTCTACTGAAAAACTGTTTTTT	CASSRRSFSTEKLFF
NA	TRBV18	TRBJ1-6	few	TGTGCCAGCTCACCGGTTTCGGAGTCGGGGGGCGATTCACCCCTCCACTTT	CASSPVSESGGDSPLHF
NA	TRBV27	TRBJ1-5	NA	TGTGCCAGCAGTCCCCCGGGGGGTCAGCCCCAGCATTTT	CASSPPGGQPQHF
NA	TRBV5-6	TRBJ1-2	few	TGTGCCAGCAGCTTTTCCAGTTGGGGCTACACCTTC	CASSFSSWGYTF
NA	TRBV2	TRBJ1-3	once	TGTGCCAGCAGTGGGAGGGGAAACACCATATATTTT	CASSGRGNTIYF
TRBD1	TRBV5-1	TRBJ2-3	NA	TGCGCCAGCAGCTTGAGCTTTTCGGGACAGGGGGCAACAGATACGCAGTATTTT	CASSLSFSGQGATDTQYF
NA	TRBV5-1	TRBJ1-2	NA	TGCGCCAGCAGCTTGGCTGATCAGGGGTCCTATGGCTACACCTTC	CASSLADQGSYGYTF
NA	TRBV30	TRBJ2-2	NA	TGTGCCTGGGATCAGAACACCGGGGAGCTGTTTTTT	CAWDQNTGELFF
NA	TRBV9	TRBJ2-3	NA	TGTGCCAGCAGCGTAGGTCGGGGGGCGCAGGCAGATACGCAGTATTTT	CASSVGRGAQADTQYF